These 8 T cell receptor beta chains were sequenced from one sample in a study of spatial heterogeneity in lung cancer. Study observations and caveats: Mutation counts in tumors were tracked by counts of expanded intratumoral alpha and beta TCRs.

The time point is: sample taken at primary tumor resection. These receptors' antigens are unknown. In TCRdb, the 5' RACE reads were re-called with MiXCR into one record per CDR3 protein. The table lists around 15,000 distinct CDR3 sequences, around 6.5% of them singletons. The source material was lung tumor tissue, sampled at surgery. Receptor source: a female donor with early-stage non-small cell lung cancer.

In its sample, this clonotype ranks as medium-sized. This beta chain is a stray read from a library made for alpha chains; its abundance is not meaningful. The chain carries TRBV7-2 and TRBJ1-1; D remains unclear. V was clipped by 1 base and J by 5 bases, with 8 bases between them. Germline V gene lookup returns CDR1 SGHTA and CDR2 FQGNSA. There are 13 residues in the CDR3. CDR3 amino acids: CASSLGTRTEAFF. DNA of the CDR3: TGTGCCAGCAGCTTAGGAACGAGGACTGAAGCTTTCTTT.

Comments on this clonotype: This beta chain came through as a stray read in a library set up for alpha chains, and its size says little. The V gene is TRBV24-1, the J gene TRBJ1-1; 12 bases are a match to TRBD1. The CDR3 is made up of 15 amino acids. Per germline, CDR1 KGHDR and CDR2 SFDVKD. Unmatched junction bases numbered 4, after V lost 5 bases and J lost 4 bases. CDR3 coding DNA: TGTGCCACCAGTGCCACGGGACAGGGGGCCACTGAAGCTTTCTTT. The encoded protein is CATSATGQGATEAFF.

Worth noting for this clonotype: Since the library was made to target alpha chains, this beta chain is a stray read and its abundance is not meaningful. The gene calls are TRBV19 and TRBJ1-6, with 7 bases aligning to TRBD1. This CDR3 has 15 residues. Germline V lookup: CDR1 LNHDA, CDR2 SQIVND (reference sequence). V gave up 6 bases and J gave up 4 bases; unmatched junction bases: 6. CDR3 loop: CASRQGTVYNSPLHF. CDR3 bases: TGTGCCAGTAGACAAGGGACAGTTTATAATTCACCCCTCCACTTT.

This clonotype has a count of ten or more. Being off target in a library aimed at alpha chains, this beta chain has a size of little meaning. V usage is TRBV6-6 and J usage is TRBJ2-3, with 7 nucleotides matching TRBD1. The V gene's germline CDR1 is MNHNY and CDR2 SVGAGI (reference sequence). V lost 2 bases, J lost 5 bases, and 10 bases stayed unmatched. CDR3 size: 16 residues. DNA for the CDR3: TGTGCCAGCAGTTACGGGGTAGGGGGCTTTGGAGATACGCAGTATTTT. This gives the protein CASSYGVGGFGDTQYF.

In this sample, this clonotype turned up a few times. Found in a library prepared for alpha chains, this beta chain is an off-target read, and its abundance has little meaning. V and J are TRBV5-5 and TRBJ2-1; D possibly corresponds to TRBD2 (6 bases). The CDR3 extends over 16 amino acids. Per germline, CDR1 SGHKS and CDR2 YYEKEE (reference sequence). The ends were cut back, 4 bases at V and 5 bases at J, with 19 bases in the middle. The CDR3 loop reads CASSGDSYVLHNEQFF. CDR3 coding DNA: TGTGCCAGCAGCGGGGACTCTTACGTTTTACACAATGAGCAGTTCTTC.

The table lists this clonotype with a few counts. This beta chain appears as a stray read in a library generated for alpha chains; its size is not informative. The chain employs TRBV20-1 and TRBJ1-2, with no clear D. The CDR3 has 14 residues. Per germline, CDR1 DFQATT and CDR2 SNEGSKA (reference sequence). The germline V and J ends were trimmed by 0 bases and 3 bases, with 11 bases remaining between them. The CDR3 bases are TGCAGTGCTAGAGACACGGCCGGGGACTATGGCTACACCTTC. Translation: CSARDTAGDYGYTF.

This clonotype was detected many times. Because the library targeted alpha chains, this beta chain is an off-target read whose size means little. The chain links TRBV7-8 to TRBJ2-3; D may be TRBD1 (6 bases). The CDR3 is 17 amino acids. Germline values: CDR1 SGHVS, CDR2 FQNEAQ. V lost 4 bases to trimming and J lost 3 bases, with 20 bases between them. CDR3: CASSWDGQGIRTDTQYF. The DNA of the CDR3 is TGTGCCAGCAGCTGGGATGGGCAGGGGATCAGGACAGATACGCAGTATTTT.

Worth noting for this clonotype: This beta chain is an unintended read in a library built for alpha chains; its size means little. J is TRBJ2-2 and V is TRBV7-2, with 9 positions matching TRBD2. In germline, CDR1 is SGHTA, CDR2 FQGNSA. The ends lost 5 bases at V and 6 bases at J; junction bases unmatched: 10. The CDR3 covers 16 residues. The CDR3 nucleotides are TGTGCCAGCAGCACCACCGGGACTAGCCCCGCCGGGGAGCTGTTTTTT. Its protein product is CASSTTGTSPAGELFF.